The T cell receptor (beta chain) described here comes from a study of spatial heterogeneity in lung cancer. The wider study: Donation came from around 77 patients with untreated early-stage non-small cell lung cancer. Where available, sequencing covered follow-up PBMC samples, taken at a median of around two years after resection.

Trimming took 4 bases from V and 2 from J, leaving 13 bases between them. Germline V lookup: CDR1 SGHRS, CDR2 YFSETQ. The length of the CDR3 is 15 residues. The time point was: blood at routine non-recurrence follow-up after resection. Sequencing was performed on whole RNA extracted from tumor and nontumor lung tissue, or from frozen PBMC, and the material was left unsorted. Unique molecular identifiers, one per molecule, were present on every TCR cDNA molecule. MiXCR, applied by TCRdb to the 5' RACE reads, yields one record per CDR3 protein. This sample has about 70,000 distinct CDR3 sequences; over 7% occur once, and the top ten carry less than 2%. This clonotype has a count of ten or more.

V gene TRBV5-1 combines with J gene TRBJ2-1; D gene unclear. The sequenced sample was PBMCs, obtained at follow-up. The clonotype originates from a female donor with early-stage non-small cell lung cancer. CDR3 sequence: CASSPDAGTYNEQFF. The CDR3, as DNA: TGCGCCAGCAGCCCCGACGCCGGTACCTACAATGAGCAGTTCTTC.